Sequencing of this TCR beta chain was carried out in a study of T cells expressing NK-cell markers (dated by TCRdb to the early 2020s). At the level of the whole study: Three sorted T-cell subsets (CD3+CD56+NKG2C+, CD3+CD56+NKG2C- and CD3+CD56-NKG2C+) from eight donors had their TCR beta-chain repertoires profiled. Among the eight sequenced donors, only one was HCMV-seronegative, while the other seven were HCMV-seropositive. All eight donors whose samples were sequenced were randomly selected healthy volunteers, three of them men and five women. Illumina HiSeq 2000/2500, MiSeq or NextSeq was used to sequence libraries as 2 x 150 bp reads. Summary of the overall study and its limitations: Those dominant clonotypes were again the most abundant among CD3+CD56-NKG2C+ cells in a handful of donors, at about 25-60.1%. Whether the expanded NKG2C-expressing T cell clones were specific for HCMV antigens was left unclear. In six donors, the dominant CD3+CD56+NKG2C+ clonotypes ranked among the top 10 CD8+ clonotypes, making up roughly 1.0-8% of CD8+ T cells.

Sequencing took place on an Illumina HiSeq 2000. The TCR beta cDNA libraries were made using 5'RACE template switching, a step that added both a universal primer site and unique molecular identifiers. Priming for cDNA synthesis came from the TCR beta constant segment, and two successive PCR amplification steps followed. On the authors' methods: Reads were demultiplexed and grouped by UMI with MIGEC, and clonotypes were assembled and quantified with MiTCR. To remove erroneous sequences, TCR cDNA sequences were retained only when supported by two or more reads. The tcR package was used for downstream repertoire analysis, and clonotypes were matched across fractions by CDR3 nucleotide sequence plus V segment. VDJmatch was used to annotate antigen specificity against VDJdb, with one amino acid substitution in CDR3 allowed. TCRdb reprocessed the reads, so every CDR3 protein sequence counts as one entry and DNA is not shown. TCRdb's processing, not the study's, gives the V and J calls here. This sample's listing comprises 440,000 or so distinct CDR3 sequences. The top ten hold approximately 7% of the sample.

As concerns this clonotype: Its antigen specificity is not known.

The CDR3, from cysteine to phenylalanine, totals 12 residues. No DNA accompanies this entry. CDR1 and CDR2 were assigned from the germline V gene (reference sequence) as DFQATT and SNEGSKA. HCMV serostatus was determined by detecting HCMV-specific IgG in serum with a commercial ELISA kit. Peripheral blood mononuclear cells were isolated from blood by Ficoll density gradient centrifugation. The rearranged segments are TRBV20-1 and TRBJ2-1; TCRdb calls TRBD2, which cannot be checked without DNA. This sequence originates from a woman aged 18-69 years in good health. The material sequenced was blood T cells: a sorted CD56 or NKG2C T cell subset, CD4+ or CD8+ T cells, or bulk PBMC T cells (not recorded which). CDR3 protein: CSASGRLNEQFF.